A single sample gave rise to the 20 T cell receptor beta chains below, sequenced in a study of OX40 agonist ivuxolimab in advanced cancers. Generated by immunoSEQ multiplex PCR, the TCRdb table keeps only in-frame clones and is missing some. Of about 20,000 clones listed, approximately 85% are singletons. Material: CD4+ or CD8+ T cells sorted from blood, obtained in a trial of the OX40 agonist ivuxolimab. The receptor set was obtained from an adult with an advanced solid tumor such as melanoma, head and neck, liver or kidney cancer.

The CDR3 DNA is TGTGCCAGCAGCTTGAATGATGAGCAGTTCTTC. Protein product: CASSLNDEQFF. This chain links TRBV7-2 with TRBJ2-1; D uncertain. This CDR3 has 11 residues. CDR1 is SGHTA and CDR2 is FQGNSA in the germline V gene. The V and J ends lost 3 bases and 8 bases respectively, with 5 bases between them.

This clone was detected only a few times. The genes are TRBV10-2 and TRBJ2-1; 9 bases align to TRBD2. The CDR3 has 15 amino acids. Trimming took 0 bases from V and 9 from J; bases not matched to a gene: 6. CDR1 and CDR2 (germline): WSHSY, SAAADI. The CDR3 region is CASSESSGLASEQFF. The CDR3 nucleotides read TGCGCCAGCAGTGAGTCTTCGGGACTAGCATCTGAGCAGTTCTTC.

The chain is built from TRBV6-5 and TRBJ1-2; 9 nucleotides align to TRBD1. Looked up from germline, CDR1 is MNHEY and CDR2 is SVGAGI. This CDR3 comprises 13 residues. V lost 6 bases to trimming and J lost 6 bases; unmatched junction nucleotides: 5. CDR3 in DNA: TGTGCCAGCAGCACGACAGGGGGAAATGGCTACACCTTC. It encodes CASSTTGGNGYTF.

CDR3 sequence (DNA): TGTGCCAGCAGCCCCCGGACAGCCACAACTAATGAAAAACTGTTTTTT. It yields the protein CASSPRTATTNEKLFF. The V call is TRBV11-3, the J call TRBJ1-4, with D perhaps TRBD1 (6 bases). The V gene's germline CDR1 is SGHNT and CDR2 YENEEA. V gave up 5 bases and J gave up 0 bases, with 13 bases separating them. The CDR3 loop spans 16 amino acids.

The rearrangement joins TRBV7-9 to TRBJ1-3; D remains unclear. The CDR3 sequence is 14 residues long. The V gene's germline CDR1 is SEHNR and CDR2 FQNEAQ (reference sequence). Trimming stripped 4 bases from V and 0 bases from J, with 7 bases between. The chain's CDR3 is CASSSDRSGNTIYF. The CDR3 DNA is TGTGCCAGCAGCTCGGATCGCTCTGGAAACACCATATATTTT.

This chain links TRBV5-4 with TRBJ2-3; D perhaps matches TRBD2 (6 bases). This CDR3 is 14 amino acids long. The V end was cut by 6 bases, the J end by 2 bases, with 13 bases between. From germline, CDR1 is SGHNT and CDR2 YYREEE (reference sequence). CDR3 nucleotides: TGTGCCAGCACCGGGACTTTTTCCACAGATACGCAGTATTTT. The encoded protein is CASTGTFSTDTQYF.

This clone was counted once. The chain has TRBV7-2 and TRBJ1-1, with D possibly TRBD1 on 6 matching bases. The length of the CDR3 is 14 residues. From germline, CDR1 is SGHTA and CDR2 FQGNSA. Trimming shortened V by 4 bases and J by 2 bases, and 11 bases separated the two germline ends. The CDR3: CASSYGTLNTEAFF. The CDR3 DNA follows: TGTGCCAGCAGCTATGGGACACTCAACACTGAAGCTTTCTTT.

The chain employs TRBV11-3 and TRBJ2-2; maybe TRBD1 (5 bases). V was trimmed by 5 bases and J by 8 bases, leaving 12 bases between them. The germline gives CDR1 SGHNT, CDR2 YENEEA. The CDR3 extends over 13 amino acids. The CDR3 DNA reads TGTGCCAGCAGCCCCGACAGTTCGGGGGAGCTGTTTTTT. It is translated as CASSPDSSGELFF. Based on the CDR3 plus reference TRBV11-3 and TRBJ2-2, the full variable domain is EAGVVQSPRYKIIEKKQPVAFWCNPISGHNTLYWYLQNLGQGPELLIRYENEEAVDDSQLPKDRFSAERLKGVDSTLKIQPAELGDSAVYLCASSPDSSGELFFGEGSRLTVL.

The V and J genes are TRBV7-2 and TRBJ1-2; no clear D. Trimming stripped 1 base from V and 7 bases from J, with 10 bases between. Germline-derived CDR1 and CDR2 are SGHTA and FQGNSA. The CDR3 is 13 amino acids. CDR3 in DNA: TGTGCCAGCAGCTTAGTCGGAGCGGGTGGCTACACCTTC. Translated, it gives CASSLVGAGGYTF. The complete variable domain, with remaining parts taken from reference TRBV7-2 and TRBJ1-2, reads GAGVSQSPSNKVTEKGKDVELRCDPISGHTALYWYRQSLGQGLEFLIYFQGNSAPDKSGLPSDRFSAERTGGSVSTLTIQRTQQEDSAVYLCASSLVGAGGYTFGSGTRLTVV.

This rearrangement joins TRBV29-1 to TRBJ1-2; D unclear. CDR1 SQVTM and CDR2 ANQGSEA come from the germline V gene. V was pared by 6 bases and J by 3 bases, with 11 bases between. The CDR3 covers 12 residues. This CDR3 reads CSVNLRDYGYTF. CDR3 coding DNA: TGCAGCGTCAACTTACGGGACTATGGCTACACCTTC. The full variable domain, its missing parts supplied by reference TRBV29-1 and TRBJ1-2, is SAVISQKPSRDICQRGTSLTIQCQVDSQVTMMFWYRQQPGQSLTLIATANQGSEATYESGFVIDKFPISRPNLTFSTLTVSNMSPEDSSIYLCSVNLRDYGYTFGSGTRLTVV.

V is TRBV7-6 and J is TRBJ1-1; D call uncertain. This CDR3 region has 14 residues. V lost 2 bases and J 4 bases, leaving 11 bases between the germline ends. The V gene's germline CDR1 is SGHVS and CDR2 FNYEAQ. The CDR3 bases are TGTGCCAGCAGCTTATCTCCAGGCCTCACTGAAGCTTTCTTT. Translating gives CASSLSPGLTEAFF.

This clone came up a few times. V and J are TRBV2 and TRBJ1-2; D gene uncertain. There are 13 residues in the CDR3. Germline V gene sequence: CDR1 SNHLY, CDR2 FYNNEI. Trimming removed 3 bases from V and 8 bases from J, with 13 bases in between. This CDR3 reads CASSDPGTRGYTF. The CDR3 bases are TGTGCCAGCAGTGATCCAGGCACCAGAGGCTACACCTTC.

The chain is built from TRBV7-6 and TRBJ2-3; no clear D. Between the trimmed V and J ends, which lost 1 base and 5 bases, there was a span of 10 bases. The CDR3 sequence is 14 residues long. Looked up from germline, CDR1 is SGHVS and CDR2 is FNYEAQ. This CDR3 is CASSLDTFQDTQYF. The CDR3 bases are TGTGCCAGCAGCTTAGATACCTTCCAAGATACGCAGTATTTT.

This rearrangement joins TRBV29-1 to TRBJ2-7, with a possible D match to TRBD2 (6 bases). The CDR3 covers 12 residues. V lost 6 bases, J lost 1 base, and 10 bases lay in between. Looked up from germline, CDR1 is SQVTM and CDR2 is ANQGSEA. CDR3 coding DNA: TGCAGCGTAGGAGGGCGGTCCTACGAGCAGTACTTC. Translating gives CSVGGRSYEQYF.

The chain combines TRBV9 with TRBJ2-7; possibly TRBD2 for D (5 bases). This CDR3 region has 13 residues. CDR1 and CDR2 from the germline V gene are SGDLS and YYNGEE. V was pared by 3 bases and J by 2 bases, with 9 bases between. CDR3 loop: CASSGGLPYEQYF. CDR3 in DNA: TGTGCCAGCAGCGGAGGGCTCCCCTACGAGCAGTACTTC.

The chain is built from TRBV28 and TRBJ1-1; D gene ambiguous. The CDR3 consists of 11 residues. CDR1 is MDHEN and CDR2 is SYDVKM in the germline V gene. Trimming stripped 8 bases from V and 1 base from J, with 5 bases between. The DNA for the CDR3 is TGTGCCAGCTCTGCGAACACTGAAGCTTTCTTT. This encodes CASSANTEAFF.

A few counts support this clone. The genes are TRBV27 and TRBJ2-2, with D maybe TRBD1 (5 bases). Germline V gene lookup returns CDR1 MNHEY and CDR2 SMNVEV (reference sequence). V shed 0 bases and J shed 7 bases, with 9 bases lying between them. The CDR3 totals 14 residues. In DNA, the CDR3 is TGTGCCAGCAGTTTATCAGGGGCCGGCGGGGAGCTGTTTTTT. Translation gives CASSLSGAGGELFF.

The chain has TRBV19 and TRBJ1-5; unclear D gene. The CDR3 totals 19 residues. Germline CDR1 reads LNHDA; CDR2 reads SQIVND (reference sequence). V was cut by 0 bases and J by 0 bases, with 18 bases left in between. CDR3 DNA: TGTGCCAGTAGTATAGATCCCCTTATGGAGCTTTATAGCAATCAGCCCCAGCATTTT. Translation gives CASSIDPLMELYSNQPQHF.

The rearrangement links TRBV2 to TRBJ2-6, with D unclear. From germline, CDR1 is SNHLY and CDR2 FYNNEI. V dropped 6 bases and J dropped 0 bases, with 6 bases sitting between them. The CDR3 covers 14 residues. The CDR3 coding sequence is TGTGCCAGCAGAAAGGACTCTGGGGCCAACGTCCTGACTTTC. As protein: CASRKDSGANVLTF.

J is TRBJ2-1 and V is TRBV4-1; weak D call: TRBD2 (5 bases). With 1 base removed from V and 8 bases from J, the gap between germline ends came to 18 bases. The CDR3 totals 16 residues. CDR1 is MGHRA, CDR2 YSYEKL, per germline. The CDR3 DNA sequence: TGCGCCAGCAGCCAAGGCCCACTTCTCGGGGTGGATGAGCAGTTCTTC. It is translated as CASSQGPLLGVDEQFF.